Shown below are 31 T cell receptor beta chains from a single sample sequenced in a study of T cell responses to AZD1222 COVID-19 vaccine (TCRdb year 2021). The meaning of the sample's time point label: about 28 days (+/-7) after the second vaccine dose. Receptor libraries were prepared by the immunoSEQ multiplex PCR assay. The table comes from immuneACCESS by way of TCRdb, which keeps in-frame sequences with V and J called. Part of the clones is missing from these tables; in studies checked, under half for an unresolved V gene and the rest for unknown reasons. The sample contains 140,000 or so clones, around nine tenths of them found a single time. The top ten constitute 1.5% to 2% of the sample. Sample: peripheral blood, taken 28 days after the second AZD1222 dose. These receptors all stem from an adult who received the AZD1222 COVID-19 vaccine.

The V gene is TRBV27, the J gene TRBJ2-1, with 9 bases aligning to TRBD2. The CDR3 spans 15 residues. V shed 7 bases, J shed 3 bases, and the junction held 7 bases outside the gene matches. Germline CDR1 and CDR2: MNHEY and SMNVEV (reference sequence). The CDR3 is CASTRTSGLYNEQFF. CDR3 sequence (DNA): TGTGCCAGCACCCGAACTAGCGGGCTCTACAATGAGCAGTTCTTC.

This chain links TRBV28 with TRBJ1-2; 7 bases match TRBD1. In germline, CDR1 is MDHEN, CDR2 SYDVKM. V lost 2 bases and J lost 6; bases outside the gene matches: 3. The CDR3 runs 13 residues. For the CDR3, the DNA is TGTGCCAGCAGTTTAACGACAGGGAATGGCTACACCTTC. It translates to CASSLTTGNGYTF.

This clone was recorded only once. The chain links TRBV3-1 (or the pseudogene TRBV3-2) to TRBJ1-5; 9 bases fit TRBD1. V lost 5 bases and J lost 3; bases outside the gene matches: 5. CDR1 and CDR2 (germline): LGHDT, YNNKEL (reference sequence). The CDR3 has 15 amino acids. CDR3 sequence: CASSVGQGDNQPQHF. The CDR3 DNA is TGTGCCAGCAGCGTGGGACAGGGAGACAATCAGCCCCAGCATTTT.

This chain connects TRBV12-3 or TRBV12-4 to TRBJ2-5; D perhaps matches TRBD2 (5 bases). The V end was cut by 5 bases, the J end by 5 bases, with 9 bases between. There are 12 residues in the CDR3. The CDR3 sequence: CASSRERETQYF. The CDR3 region has the DNA TGTGCCAGCAGTCGGGAAAGGGAGACCCAGTACTTC.

This clone was seen repeatedly, ten times or more. The chain links TRBV30 to TRBJ2-5; perhaps D is TRBD1 or TRBD2 (6 bases each). The germline CDR1 and CDR2 sequences are GTSNPN and SVGIG (reference sequence). Trimming took off 0 bases at V and 4 bases at J, with 12 bases between the two ends. CDR3 length: 14 amino acids. CDR3 DNA sequence: TGTGCCTGGAGTGTGAGGGGGGCAGGAGAGACCCAGTACTTC. This encodes CAWSVRGAGETQYF.

The V and J genes are TRBV10-1 and TRBJ2-1; TRBD2 agrees at 11 bases. This CDR3 spans 16 amino acids. Germline V gene lookup returns CDR1 WNHNN and CDR2 SYGVQD (reference sequence). V gave up 2 bases and J gave up 5 bases; unmatched junction bases: 5. CDR3 sequence (DNA): TGCGCCAGCAGTGAGGCAGGGACTAGCGGTAACAATGAGCAGTTCTTC. Protein: CASSEAGTSGNNEQFF.

The genes are TRBV12-3 or TRBV12-4 and TRBJ1-1, with D unclear. This CDR3 comprises 13 residues. V dropped 4 bases and J dropped 7 bases, with 13 bases sitting between them. The CDR3 loop is CASSSHGLNEAFF. Here the CDR3 DNA reads TGTGCCAGCAGTTCCCACGGACTGAATGAAGCTTTCTTT.

The chain uses TRBV6-2 or TRBV6-3 and TRBJ1-6; D gene unclear. The V end lost 2 bases, the J end lost 1 base, and 6 bases lay between the germline ends. Germline assignment: CDR1 MNHEY and CDR2 SVGEGT. This CDR3 region has 15 residues. This chain's CDR3 is CASSYGRSYNSPLHF. In DNA form, the CDR3 reads TGTGCCAGCAGTTACGGACGATCCTATAATTCACCCCTCCACTTT.

The genes are TRBV6-5 and TRBJ2-2; TRBD2 aligns across 10 bases. V was clipped by 3 bases and J by 3 bases; unmatched bases: 1. The length of the CDR3 is 15 residues. Germline CDR1 reads MNHEY; CDR2 reads SVGAGI. This CDR3 reads CASSYSGRYTGELFF. As DNA, the CDR3 is TGTGCCAGCAGTTATAGCGGGAGGTACACCGGGGAGCTGTTTTTT.

CDR3 in DNA: TGTGCCAGCAGTTCCCGGGACTACCCGTACGAGCAGTACTTC. It translates to CASSSRDYPYEQYF. The gene calls are TRBV27 and TRBJ2-7, with TRBD2 identical over 7 bases. The length of the CDR3 is 14 residues. The trim removed 4 bases at V and 4 bases at J, leaving 7 bases unmatched. Germline loops: CDR1 MNHEY, CDR2 SMNVEV (reference sequence).

This clone was counted only a few times. The rearrangement joins TRBV5-4 to TRBJ2-7; 11 bases agree with TRBD2. The CDR3 is 15 amino acids. CDR1 and CDR2 (germline): SGHNT, YYREEE (reference sequence). Losses at the gene ends were 4 bases for V and 2 bases for J; bases not matched to a gene: 5. Here the CDR3 reads CASSLSGRVPYEQYF. In DNA form, the CDR3 reads TGTGCCAGCAGCCTTAGCGGGAGGGTTCCCTACGAGCAGTACTTC.

The rearrangement links TRBV30 to TRBJ1-6, with unresolved D. The length of the CDR3 is 15 residues. CDR1 GTSNPN and CDR2 SVGIG come from the germline V gene (reference sequence). The V end lost 0 bases, the J end lost 9 bases, and 15 bases lay between the germline ends. The CDR3, as DNA: TGTGCCTGGAGTGTACGGGAGGATGGTAGTTCACCCCTCCACTTT. It yields the protein CAWSVREDGSSPLHF.

The chain links TRBV10-3 to TRBJ2-5, with 8 bases matching TRBD2. The CDR3 spans 13 residues. From germline, CDR1 is ENHRY and CDR2 SYGVKD. V lost 6 bases, J lost 5 bases, and 5 bases stayed unmatched. CDR3 amino acids: CAIRPGLEETQYF. The CDR3 bases are TGTGCCATCAGGCCGGGACTAGAGGAGACCCAGTACTTC.

The chain is built from TRBV25-1 and TRBJ2-3; D might be TRBD1 (5 bases). The germline gives CDR1 MGHDK, CDR2 SYGVNS. The CDR3 sequence is 14 residues long. V was pared by 6 bases and J by 3 bases, with 13 bases between. The CDR3, as DNA: TGTGCCAGCAGGCTCCACGCAGGGACAGATACGCAGTATTTT. This encodes CASRLHAGTDTQYF.

The chain's CDR3 is CASSPGLTEAFF. CDR3 nucleotide sequence: TGTGCCAGCAGCCCAGGGTTGACTGAAGCTTTCTTT. The chain carries TRBV5-4 and TRBJ1-1; possibly TRBD1 for D (5 bases). V dropped 4 bases and J dropped 5 bases, with 9 bases sitting between them. This CDR3 has 12 amino acids. The germline V gene has CDR1 SGHNT and CDR2 YYREEE (reference sequence).

CDR3 sequence (DNA): TGTGCCTGGTCTGGGGGGTTGCTGAACACTGAAGCTTTCTTT. Its translation: CAWSGGLLNTEAFF. The rearrangement joins TRBV30 to TRBJ1-1, with TRBD1 as a possible D gene (5 bases). The CDR3 is 14 amino acids. Looked up from germline, CDR1 is GTSNPN and CDR2 is SVGIG (reference sequence). V was shortened by 5 bases and J by 0 bases, with 13 bases between the two germline ends.

The count of this clone is one. This chain joins TRBV7-2 and TRBJ1-6, with 7 bases matching TRBD1. The CDR3 is 15 residues long. The junction had 4 bases not matched to a gene; V was cut back by 2 bases and J by 6 bases. Germline values: CDR1 SGHTA, CDR2 FQGNSA. The CDR3: CASSLRQGPNSPLHF. The CDR3 nucleotides read TGTGCCAGCAGCTTAAGACAGGGCCCTAATTCACCCCTCCACTTT.

V usage is TRBV19 and J usage is TRBJ1-6, with 7 bases identical to TRBD1. The trim removed 5 bases at V and 0 bases at J, leaving 16 bases unmatched. Germline V gene lookup returns CDR1 LNHDA and CDR2 SQIVND (reference sequence). The CDR3 is 20 amino acids. CDR3 bases: TGTGCCAGTAGTGGAAGATCCGGGACAGCAATACTCTCCTATAATTCACCCCTCCACTTT. It specifies CASSGRSGTAILSYNSPLHF.

V is TRBV14 and J is TRBJ2-7; 9 positions agree with TRBD1. The CDR3 is 19 residues long. J was trimmed by 0 bases and V by 1 base; bases with no gene match: 13. Germline CDR1 is SGHDN and CDR2 is FVKESK. CDR3 residues: CASSQGRDREFFSSYEQYF. As DNA, the CDR3 is TGTGCCAGCAGCCAAGGAAGGGACAGGGAGTTTTTTAGCTCCTACGAGCAGTACTTC.

The chain has TRBV6-4 and TRBJ1-1; no reliable D call. Germline assignment: CDR1 MRHNA and CDR2 SNTAGT. The V end lost 7 bases, the J end lost 10 bases, and 10 bases lay between the germline ends. This CDR3 has 10 amino acids. The DNA of the CDR3 is TGTGCCAGCATGGGAGGGTTAGCTTTCTTT. This encodes CASMGGLAFF.

This chain links TRBV3-1 (or the pseudogene TRBV3-2) with TRBJ1-2; unclear D gene. Germline V gives CDR1 LGHDT, CDR2 YNNKEL (reference sequence). V was pared by 5 bases and J by 6 bases, with 7 bases between. CDR3 size: 11 residues. The CDR3 spells CASSSPHGYTF. The CDR3 DNA reads TGTGCCAGCAGCTCCCCCCATGGCTACACCTTC.

The J gene is TRBJ2-7, the V gene TRBV14, with 8 bases matching TRBD2. Germline CDR1 SGHDN, CDR2 FVKESK. The CDR3 spans 14 residues. The junction had 9 bases not matched to a gene; V was cut back by 5 bases and J by 6 bases. CDR3 DNA sequence: TGTGCCAGCAGCTTCCGACTAGCGCCACGCGAGCAGTACTTC. Amino acids: CASSFRLAPREQYF.

V usage is TRBV7-9 and J usage is TRBJ2-7, with a weak D call TRBD1 (5 bases). The V gene's germline CDR1 is SEHNR and CDR2 FQNEAQ (reference sequence). The CDR3 covers 14 residues. V lost 0 bases, J lost 3 bases, and 9 bases lay in between. The CDR3 region is CASSLAGQDYEQYF. The CDR3 DNA sequence: TGTGCCAGCAGCTTAGCGGGGCAGGACTACGAGCAGTACTTC.

This chain links TRBV7-2 with TRBJ1-4; 8 bases fit TRBD1. Germline lookup yields CDR1 SGHTA and CDR2 FQGNSA. With V trimmed by 7 bases and J by 4 bases, 8 bases remained unmatched. The CDR3 consists of 15 residues. Here the CDR3 reads CASTLGTGFNEKLFF. The CDR3 DNA sequence: TGTGCCAGCACCCTCGGGACAGGCTTTAATGAAAAACTGTTTTTT.

The gene calls are TRBV9 and TRBJ2-3, with 7 bases lining up with TRBD2. V shed 2 bases, J shed 6 bases, and the junction held 6 bases outside the gene matches. Germline-derived CDR1 and CDR2 are SGDLS and YYNGEE. There are 14 residues in the CDR3. The CDR3 is CASSVGLAEDTQYF. CDR3 DNA: TGTGCCAGCAGCGTGGGGCTAGCGGAGGATACGCAGTATTTT.

CDR3 amino acids: CATAGGTGAHEQYF. The CDR3 DNA follows: TGTGCCACGGCGGGGGGGACAGGGGCCCACGAGCAGTACTTC. The chain combines TRBV27 with TRBJ2-7; D possibly corresponds to TRBD1 (10 bases). Germline CDR1 and CDR2: MNHEY and SMNVEV (reference sequence). V dropped 10 bases and J dropped 5 bases, with 21 bases sitting between them. CDR3 length equals 14 residues.

The chain uses TRBV6-2 or TRBV6-3 and TRBJ2-1; 9 bases fit TRBD1. The CDR3 runs to 16 residues. The V segment lost 2 bases and the J segment 6 bases; nucleotides outside the gene matches: 8. Germline CDR1 and CDR2: MNHEY and SVGEGT. DNA for the CDR3: TGTGCCAGCAGTTACGAAACAGGGGGCATCGGCAATGAGCAGTTCTTC. Its protein is CASSYETGGIGNEQFF.

This chain links TRBV19 with TRBJ1-5; possible D gene TRBD1, 6 bases. Germline CDR1 LNHDA, CDR2 SQIVND (reference sequence). CDR3 length: 17 amino acids. V lost 6 bases to trimming and J lost 3 bases, with 21 bases between them. CDR3 amino acids: CASSLAHGGFANQPQHF. CDR3 in DNA: TGTGCCAGTAGCCTGGCACACGGGGGCTTCGCCAATCAGCCCCAGCATTTT.

The V gene is TRBV6-6, the J gene TRBJ1-4; no reliable D call. The CDR3 is 15 amino acids. CDR1 is MNHNY, CDR2 SVGAGI, per germline (reference sequence). Trimming took off 5 bases at V and 6 bases at J, with 16 bases between the two ends. This CDR3 is CASSHGFFEDEKLFF. CDR3 DNA: TGTGCCAGCAGTCACGGGTTTTTTGAGGATGAAAAACTGTTTTTT.

The V call is TRBV30, the J call TRBJ2-2; D possibly corresponds to TRBD1 (5 bases). This CDR3 has 13 residues. The germline V and J ends were trimmed by 2 bases and 4 bases, with 8 bases remaining between them. Germline values: CDR1 GTSNPN, CDR2 SVGIG (reference sequence). The CDR3 nucleotides are TGTGCCTGGAGTACTACAGGCACCGGGGAGCTGTTTTTT. Translated, it gives CAWSTTGTGELFF.

The chain is built from TRBV7-2 and TRBJ1-1, with 12 bases matching TRBD1. Germline V CDR1 and CDR2: SGHTA, FQGNSA. This CDR3 is 13 amino acids long. After removal of 3 bases from V and 11 bases from J, the junction contained 4 bases not matched to a gene. The CDR3 protein is CASSFGDRGLAFF. In nucleotides, the CDR3 is TGTGCCAGCAGCTTTGGGGACAGGGGGCTTGCTTTCTTT.